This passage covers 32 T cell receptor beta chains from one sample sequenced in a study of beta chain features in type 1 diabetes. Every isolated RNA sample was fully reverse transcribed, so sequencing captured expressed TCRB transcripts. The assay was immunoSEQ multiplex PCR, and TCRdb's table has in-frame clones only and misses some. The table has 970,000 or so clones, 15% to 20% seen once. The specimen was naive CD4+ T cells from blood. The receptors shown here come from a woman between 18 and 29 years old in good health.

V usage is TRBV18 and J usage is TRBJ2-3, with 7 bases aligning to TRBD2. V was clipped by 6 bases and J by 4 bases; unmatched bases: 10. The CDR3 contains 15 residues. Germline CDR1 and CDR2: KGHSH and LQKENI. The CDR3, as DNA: TGTGCCAGCTCCGCACTAGCGCGGAGGGCAGATACGCAGTATTTT. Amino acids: CASSALARRADTQYF. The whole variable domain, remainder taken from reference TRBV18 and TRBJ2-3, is NAGVMQNPRHLVRRRGQEARLRCSPMKGHSHVYWYRQLPEEGLKFMVYLQKENIIDESGMPKERFSAEFPKEGPSILRIQQVVRGDSAAYFCASSALARRADTQYFGPGTRLTVL.

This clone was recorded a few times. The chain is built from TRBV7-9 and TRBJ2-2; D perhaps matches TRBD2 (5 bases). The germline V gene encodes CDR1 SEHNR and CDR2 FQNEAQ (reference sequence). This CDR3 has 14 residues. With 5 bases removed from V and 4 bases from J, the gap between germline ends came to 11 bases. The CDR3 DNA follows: TGTGCCAGCAGCATACAGACTACCACCGGGGAGCTGTTTTTT. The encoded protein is CASSIQTTTGELFF.

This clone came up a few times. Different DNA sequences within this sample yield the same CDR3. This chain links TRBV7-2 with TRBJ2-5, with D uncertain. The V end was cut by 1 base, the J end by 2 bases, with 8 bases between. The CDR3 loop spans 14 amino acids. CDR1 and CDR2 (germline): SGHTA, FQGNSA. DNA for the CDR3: TGTGCCAGCAGCTTAGGTGCAGCTCAAGAGACCCAGTACTTC. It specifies CASSLGAAQETQYF. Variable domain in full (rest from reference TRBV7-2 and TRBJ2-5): GAGVSQSPSNKVTEKGKDVELRCDPISGHTALYWYRQSLGQGLEFLIYFQGNSAPDKSGLPSDRFSAERTGGSVSTLTIQRTQQEDSAVYLCASSLGAAQETQYFGPGTRLLVL.

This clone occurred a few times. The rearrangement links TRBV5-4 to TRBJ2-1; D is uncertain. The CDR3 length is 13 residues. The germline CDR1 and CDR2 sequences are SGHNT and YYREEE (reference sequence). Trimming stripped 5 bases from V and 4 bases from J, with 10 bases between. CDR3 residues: CASSRPLYNEQFF. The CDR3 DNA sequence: TGTGCCAGCAGTCGCCCCCTTTACAATGAGCAGTTCTTC.

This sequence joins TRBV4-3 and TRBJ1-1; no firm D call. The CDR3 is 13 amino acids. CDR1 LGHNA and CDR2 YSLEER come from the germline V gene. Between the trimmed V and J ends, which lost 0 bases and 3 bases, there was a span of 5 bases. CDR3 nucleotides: TGCGCCAGCAGCCAAGAGTTGGACACTGAAGCTTTCTTT. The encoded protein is CASSQELDTEAFF.

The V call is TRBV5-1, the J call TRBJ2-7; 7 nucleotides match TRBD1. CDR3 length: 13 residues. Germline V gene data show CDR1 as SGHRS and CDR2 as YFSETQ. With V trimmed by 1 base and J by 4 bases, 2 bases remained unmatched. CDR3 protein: CASSLQTGYEQYF. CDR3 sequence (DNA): TGCGCCAGCAGCTTGCAGACAGGGTACGAGCAGTACTTC.

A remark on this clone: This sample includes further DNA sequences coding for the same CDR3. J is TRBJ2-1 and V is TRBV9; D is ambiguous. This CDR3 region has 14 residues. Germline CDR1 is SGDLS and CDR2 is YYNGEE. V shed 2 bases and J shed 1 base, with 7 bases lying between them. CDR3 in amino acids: CASSVSSSYNEQFF. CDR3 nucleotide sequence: TGTGCCAGCAGCGTCTCCTCTTCCTACAATGAGCAGTTCTTC.

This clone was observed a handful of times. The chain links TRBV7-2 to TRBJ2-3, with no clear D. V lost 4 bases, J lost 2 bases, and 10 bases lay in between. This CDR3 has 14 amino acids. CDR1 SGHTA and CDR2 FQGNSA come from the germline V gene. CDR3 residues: CASSSPRLTDTQYF. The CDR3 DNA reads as TGTGCCAGCAGCTCCCCTCGACTCACAGATACGCAGTATTTT.

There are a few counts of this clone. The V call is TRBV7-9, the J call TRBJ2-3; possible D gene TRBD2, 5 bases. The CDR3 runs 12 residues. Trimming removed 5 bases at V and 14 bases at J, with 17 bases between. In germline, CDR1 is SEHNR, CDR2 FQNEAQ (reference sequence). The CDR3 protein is CASSPRGDWLYF. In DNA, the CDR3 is TGTGCCAGCAGCCCCCGGGGTGATTGGCTGTATTTT.

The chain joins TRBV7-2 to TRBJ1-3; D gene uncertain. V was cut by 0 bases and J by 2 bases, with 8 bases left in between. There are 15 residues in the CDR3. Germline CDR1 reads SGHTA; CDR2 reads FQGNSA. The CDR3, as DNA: TGTGCCAGCAGCTTAGCATCAGGAACTGGAAACACCATATATTTT. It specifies CASSLASGTGNTIYF.

CDR3 bases: TGTGCCAGCAGACTAGCGGGAGAAGGCGGGGATACGCAGTATTTT. Its protein product is CASRLAGEGGDTQYF. The rearrangement uses TRBV6-6 and TRBJ2-3, with 11 bases fitting TRBD2. Trimming cost V 6 bases and J 6 bases; bases outside gene matches: 8. CDR3 length: 15 amino acids. Germline assignment: CDR1 MNHNY and CDR2 SVGAGI (reference sequence).

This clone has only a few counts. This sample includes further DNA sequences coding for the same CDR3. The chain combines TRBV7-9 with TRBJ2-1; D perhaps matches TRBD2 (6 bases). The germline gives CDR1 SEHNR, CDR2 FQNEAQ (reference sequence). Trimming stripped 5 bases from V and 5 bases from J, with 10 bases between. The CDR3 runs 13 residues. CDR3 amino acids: CASSQTGDNEQFF. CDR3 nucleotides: TGTGCCAGCAGCCAGACGGGAGACAATGAGCAGTTCTTC.

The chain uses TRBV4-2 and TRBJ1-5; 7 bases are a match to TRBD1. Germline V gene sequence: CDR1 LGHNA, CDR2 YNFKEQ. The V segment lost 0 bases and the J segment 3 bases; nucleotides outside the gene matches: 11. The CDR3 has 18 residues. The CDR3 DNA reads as TGTGCCAGCAGCCAAGATCCCTCCGTCGACAGGGTCAATCAGCCCCAGCATTTT. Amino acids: CASSQDPSVDRVNQPQHF.

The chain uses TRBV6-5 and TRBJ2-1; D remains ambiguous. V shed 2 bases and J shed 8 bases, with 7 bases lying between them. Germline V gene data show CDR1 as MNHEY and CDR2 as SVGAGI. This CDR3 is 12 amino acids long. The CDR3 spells CASSYNRDEQFF. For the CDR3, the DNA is TGTGCCAGCAGTTACAATAGGGATGAGCAGTTCTTC.

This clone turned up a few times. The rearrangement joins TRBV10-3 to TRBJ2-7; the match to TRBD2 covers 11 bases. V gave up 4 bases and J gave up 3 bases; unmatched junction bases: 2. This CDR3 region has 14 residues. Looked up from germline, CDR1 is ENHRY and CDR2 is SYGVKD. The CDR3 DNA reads TGTGCCATCAGTGCGACTAGCGGGAACTACGAGCAGTACTTC. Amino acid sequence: CAISATSGNYEQYF.

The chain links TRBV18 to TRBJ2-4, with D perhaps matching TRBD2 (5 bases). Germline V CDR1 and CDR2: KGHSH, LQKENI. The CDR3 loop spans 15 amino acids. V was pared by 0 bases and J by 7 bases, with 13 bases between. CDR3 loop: CASSPPFPTGNIQYF. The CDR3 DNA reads TGTGCCAGCTCACCACCGTTCCCCACGGGGAACATTCAGTACTTC.

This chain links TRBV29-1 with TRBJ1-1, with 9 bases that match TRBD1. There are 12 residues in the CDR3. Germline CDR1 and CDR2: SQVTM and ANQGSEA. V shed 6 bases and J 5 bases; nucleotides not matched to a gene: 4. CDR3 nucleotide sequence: TGCAGCGTGGGACAGGGATATACTGAAGCTTTCTTT. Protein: CSVGQGYTEAFF. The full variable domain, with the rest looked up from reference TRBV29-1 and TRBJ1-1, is SAVISQKPSRDICQRGTSLTIQCQVDSQVTMMFWYRQQPGQSLTLIATANQGSEATYESGFVIDKFPISRPNLTFSTLTVSNMSPEDSSIYLCSVGQGYTEAFFGQGTRLTVV.

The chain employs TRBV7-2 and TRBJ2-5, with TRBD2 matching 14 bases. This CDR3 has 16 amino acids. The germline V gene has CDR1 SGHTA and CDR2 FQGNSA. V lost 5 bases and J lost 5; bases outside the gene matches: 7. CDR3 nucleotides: TGTGCCAGCAGCCATCCGGGACTAGCGGGAGTTGAGACCCAGTACTTC. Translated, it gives CASSHPGLAGVETQYF.

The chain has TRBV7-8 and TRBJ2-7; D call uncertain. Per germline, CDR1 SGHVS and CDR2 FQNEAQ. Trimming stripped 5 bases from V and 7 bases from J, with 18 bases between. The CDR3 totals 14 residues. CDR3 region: CASSLGLELREQYF. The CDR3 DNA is TGTGCCAGCAGCCTTGGCCTGGAGCTTAGGGAGCAGTACTTC. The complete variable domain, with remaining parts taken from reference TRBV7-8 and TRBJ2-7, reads GAGVSQSPRYKVAKRGQDVALRCDPISGHVSLFWYQQALGQGPEFLTYFQNEAQLDKSGLPSDRFFAERPEGSVSTLKIQRTQQEDSAVYLCASSLGLELREQYFGPGTRLTVT.

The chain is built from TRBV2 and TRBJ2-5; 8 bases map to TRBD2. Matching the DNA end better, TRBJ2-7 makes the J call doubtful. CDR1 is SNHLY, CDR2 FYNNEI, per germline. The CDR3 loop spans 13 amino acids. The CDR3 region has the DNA TGTGCCAGCGTTTATCGGGAGGGAAACGAGCAGTACTTC. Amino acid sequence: CASVYREGNEQYF.

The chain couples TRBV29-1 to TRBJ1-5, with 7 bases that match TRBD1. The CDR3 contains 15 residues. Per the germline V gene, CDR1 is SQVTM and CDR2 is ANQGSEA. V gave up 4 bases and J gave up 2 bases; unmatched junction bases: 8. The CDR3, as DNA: TGCAGCGTTGGTGAGGGGGCGCCGGGCAATCAGCCCCAGCATTTT. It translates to CSVGEGAPGNQPQHF. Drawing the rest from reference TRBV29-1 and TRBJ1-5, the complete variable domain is SAVISQKPSRDICQRGTSLTIQCQVDSQVTMMFWYRQQPGQSLTLIATANQGSEATYESGFVIDKFPISRPNLTFSTLTVSNMSPEDSSIYLCSVGEGAPGNQPQHFGDGTRLSIL.

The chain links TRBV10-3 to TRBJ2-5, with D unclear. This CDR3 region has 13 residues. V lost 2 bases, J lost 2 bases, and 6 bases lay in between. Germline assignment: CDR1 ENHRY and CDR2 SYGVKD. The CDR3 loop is CAISEGRQETQYF. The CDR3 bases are TGTGCCATCAGTGAGGGCAGGCAAGAGACCCAGTACTTC.

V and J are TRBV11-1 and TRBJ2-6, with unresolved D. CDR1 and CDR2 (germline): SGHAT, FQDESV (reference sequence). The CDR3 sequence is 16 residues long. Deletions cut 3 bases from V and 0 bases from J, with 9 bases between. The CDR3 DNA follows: TGTGCCAGCAGCTTTTCGGTCAACTCTGGGGCCAACGTCCTGACTTTC. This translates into CASSFSVNSGANVLTF.

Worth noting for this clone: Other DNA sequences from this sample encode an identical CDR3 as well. DNA of the CDR3: TGTGCCAGCAGCTTAGGGCGGGGGGCCTACGAGCAGTACTTC. It is translated as CASSLGRGAYEQYF. The chain uses TRBV7-6 and TRBJ2-7; TRBD2 matches at 8 bases. Trimming removed 1 base from V and 2 bases from J; junction bases left unmatched: 1. The CDR3 loop spans 14 amino acids. Germline loops: CDR1 SGHVS, CDR2 FNYEAQ.

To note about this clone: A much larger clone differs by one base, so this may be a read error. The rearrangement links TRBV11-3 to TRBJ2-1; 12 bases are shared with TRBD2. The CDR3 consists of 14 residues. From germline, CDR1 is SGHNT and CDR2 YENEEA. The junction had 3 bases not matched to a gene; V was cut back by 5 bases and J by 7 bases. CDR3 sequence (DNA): TGTGCCAGCAGCCCTAGCGGGAGGGGGAATGAGCAGTTCTTC. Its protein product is CASSPSGRGNEQFF.

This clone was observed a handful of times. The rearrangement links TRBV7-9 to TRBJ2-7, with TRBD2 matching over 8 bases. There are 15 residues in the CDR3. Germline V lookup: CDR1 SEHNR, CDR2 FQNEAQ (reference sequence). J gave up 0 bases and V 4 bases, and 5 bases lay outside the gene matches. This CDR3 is CASSYLSGSSYEQYF. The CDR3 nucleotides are TGTGCCAGCAGCTACCTAAGCGGGAGCTCCTACGAGCAGTACTTC.

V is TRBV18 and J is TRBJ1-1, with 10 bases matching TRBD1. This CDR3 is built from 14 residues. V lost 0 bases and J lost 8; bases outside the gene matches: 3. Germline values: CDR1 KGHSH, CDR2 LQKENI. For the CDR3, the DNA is TGTGCCAGCTCACCACCGCGGGACAGGGGAGAAGCTTTCTTT. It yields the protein CASSPPRDRGEAFF.

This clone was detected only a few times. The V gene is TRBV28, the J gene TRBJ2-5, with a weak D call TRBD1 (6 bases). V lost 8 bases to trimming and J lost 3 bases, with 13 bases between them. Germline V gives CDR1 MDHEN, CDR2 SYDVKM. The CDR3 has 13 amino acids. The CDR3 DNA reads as TGTGCCAGCCTAATAAGGGGGAAAGAGACCCAGTACTTC. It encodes CASLIRGKETQYF. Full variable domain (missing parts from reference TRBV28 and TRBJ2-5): DVKVTQSSRYLVKRTGEKVFLECVQDMDHENMFWYRQDPGLGLRLIYFSYDVKMKEKGDIPEGYSVSREKKERFSLILESASTNQTSMYLCASLIRGKETQYFGPGTRLLVL.

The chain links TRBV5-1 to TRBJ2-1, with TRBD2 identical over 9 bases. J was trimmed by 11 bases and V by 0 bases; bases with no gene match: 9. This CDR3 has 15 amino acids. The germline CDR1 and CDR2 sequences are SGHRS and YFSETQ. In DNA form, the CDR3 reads TGCGCCAGCAGCTTGGTAGCGGGAGCAACAATGAAGCAGTTCTTC. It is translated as CASSLVAGATMKQFF.

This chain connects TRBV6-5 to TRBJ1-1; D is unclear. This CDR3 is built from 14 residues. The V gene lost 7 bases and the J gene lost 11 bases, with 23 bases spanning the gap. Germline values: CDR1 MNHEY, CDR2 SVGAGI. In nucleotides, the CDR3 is TGTGCCAGCATCCTCAGATTCCGGGCCCCGGGGGCTTTCTTT. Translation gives CASILRFRAPGAFF.

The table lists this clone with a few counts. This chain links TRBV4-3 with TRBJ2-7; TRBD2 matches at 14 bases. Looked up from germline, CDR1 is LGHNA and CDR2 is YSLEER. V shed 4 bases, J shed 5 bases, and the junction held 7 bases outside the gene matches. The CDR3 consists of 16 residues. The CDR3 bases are TGCGCCAGCAGCCTACTGACTAGCGGGAGGGCCAACGAGCAGTACTTC. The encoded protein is CASSLLTSGRANEQYF.

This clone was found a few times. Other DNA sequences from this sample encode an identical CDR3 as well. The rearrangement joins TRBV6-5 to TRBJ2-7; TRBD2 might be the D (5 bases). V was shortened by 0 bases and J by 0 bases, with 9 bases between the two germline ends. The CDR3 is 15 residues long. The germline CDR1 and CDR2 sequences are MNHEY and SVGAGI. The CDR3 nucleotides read TGTGCCAGCAGTTACTCACGGGGAAGCTCCTACGAGCAGTACTTC. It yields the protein CASSYSRGSSYEQYF.